This T cell receptor beta chain emerged from a study of blood T cells in healthy people across ages. PBMCs were isolated at a quantity of at least 6 million per sample. A second PCR, run for about 7 to 12 cycles, used a sample-barcoded 5' primer plus a J-beta primer mix. Every molecule of cDNA carried a tag from a template-switch adaptor with 12 random nucleotides. Sequencing of every sample gave 2.5 million or more CDR3-containing paired-end reads. TCRdb recomputed calls from the 5' RACE reads with MiXCR, one row per CDR3 protein. The sample comprises roughly 640,000 distinct CDR3 sequences, 25% to 35% of which are singletons, and approximately 14% rests with the top ten. The CDR3 loop spans 14 amino acids. Germline V lookup: CDR1 LGHNA, CDR2 YNFKEQ. Trimming pared 4 bases from V and 7 bases from J, leaving 17 bases between.

The rearrangement links TRBV4-2 to TRBJ2-7; D is ambiguous. The specimen was blood. This TCR was sampled from an elderly woman in good health. The DNA for the CDR3 is TGTGCCAGCAGCCCCCCTACATCATACAATGAGCAGTACTTC. This gives the protein CASSPPTSYNEQYF.